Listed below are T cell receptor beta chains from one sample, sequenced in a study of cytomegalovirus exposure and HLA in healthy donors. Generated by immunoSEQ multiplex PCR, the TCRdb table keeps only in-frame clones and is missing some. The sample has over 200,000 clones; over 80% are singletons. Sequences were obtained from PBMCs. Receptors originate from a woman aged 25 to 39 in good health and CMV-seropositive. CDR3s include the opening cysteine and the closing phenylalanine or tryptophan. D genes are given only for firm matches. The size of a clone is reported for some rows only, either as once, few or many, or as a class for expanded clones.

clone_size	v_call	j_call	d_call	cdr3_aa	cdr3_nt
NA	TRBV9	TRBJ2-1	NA	CASSVEETSALEQFF	TGTGCCAGCAGCGTAGAAGAGACTAGTGCCCTTGAGCAGTTCTTC
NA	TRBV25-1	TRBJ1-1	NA	CASSGRNTEAFF	TGTGCCAGCAGTGGGCGGAACACTGAAGCTTTCTTT
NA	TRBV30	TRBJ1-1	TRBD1	CAWDRVNTEAFF	TGTGCCTGGGACAGGGTGAACACTGAAGCTTTCTTT
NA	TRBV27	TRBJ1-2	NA	CASSLSSSGGSGYTF	TGTGCCAGCAGTTTATCATCGTCAGGAGGCTCTGGCTACACCTTC
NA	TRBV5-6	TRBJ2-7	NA	CASSPSRGEQYF	TGTGCCAGCAGCCCGAGCAGGGGAGAGCAGTACTTC
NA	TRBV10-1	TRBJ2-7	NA	CASSERWGNEQYF	TGCGCCAGCAGTGAGAGGTGGGGGAACGAGCAGTACTTC
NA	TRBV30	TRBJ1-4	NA	CAWRRGNEKLFF	TGTGCCTGGAGGCGGGGCAATGAAAAACTGTTTTTT
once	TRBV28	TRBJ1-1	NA	CASSVGMNTEAFF	TGTGCCAGTTCGGTGGGGATGAACACTGAAGCTTTCTTT
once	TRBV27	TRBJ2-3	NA	CASSPLDTDTQYF	TGTGCCAGCAGTCCGCTCGACACAGATACGCAGTATTTT
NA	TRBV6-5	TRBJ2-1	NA	CASSYSEAYNEQFF	TGTGCCAGCAGTTACTCGGAAGCCTACAATGAGCAGTTCTTC
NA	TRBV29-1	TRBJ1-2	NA	CSVEDPVAYGYTF	TGCAGCGTTGAAGATCCCGTGGCCTATGGCTACACCTTC
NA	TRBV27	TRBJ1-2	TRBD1	CASSLSPTGWYGYTF	TGTGCCAGCAGTTTATCCCCGACAGGGTGGTATGGCTACACCTTC
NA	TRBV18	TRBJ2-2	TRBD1	CASSSRTGANTGELFF	TGTGCCAGCTCATCTAGGACAGGGGCGAACACCGGGGAGCTGTTTTTT
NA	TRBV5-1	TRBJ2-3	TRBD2	CASSLATSGRTDTQYF	TGCGCCAGCAGCCTGGCAACTAGCGGACGCACAGATACGCAGTATTTT
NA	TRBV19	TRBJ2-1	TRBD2	CASSNSGRGLNEQFF	TGTGCCAGTAGTAATAGCGGGAGGGGACTTAATGAGCAGTTCTTC
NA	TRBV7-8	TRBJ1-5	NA	CASSLRREPWQPQHF	TGTGCCAGCAGCTTAAGGAGGGAACCATGGCAGCCCCAGCATTTT
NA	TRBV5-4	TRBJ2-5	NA	CASSLRPSETQYF	TGTGCCAGCAGCTTGAGACCCTCGGAGACCCAGTACTTC
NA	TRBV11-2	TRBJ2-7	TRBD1	CASSLVADREYEQYF	TGTGCCAGCAGCTTAGTCGCGGACAGGGAGTACGAGCAGTACTTC
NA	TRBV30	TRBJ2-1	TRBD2	CASNSGGGNEQFF	TGTGCCTCGAATAGCGGGGGGGGCAATGAGCAGTTCTTC
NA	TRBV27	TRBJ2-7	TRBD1	CASISPSGTGGEQYF	TGTGCCAGCATCTCTCCTAGCGGGACAGGGGGCGAGCAGTACTTC
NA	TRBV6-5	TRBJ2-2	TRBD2	CASSSVAGEVTGELFF	TGTGCCAGCAGTTCCGTAGCGGGAGAGGTCACCGGGGAGCTGTTTTTT
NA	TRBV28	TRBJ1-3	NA	CASSLRGTGNTIYF	TGTGCCAGCAGTTTACGGGGTACTGGAAACACCATATATTTT
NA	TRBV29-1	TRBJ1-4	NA	CSVDTATNEKLFF	TGCAGCGTTGATACTGCAACTAATGAAAAACTGTTTTTT
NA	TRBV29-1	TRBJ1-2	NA	CSVEPQNNYGYTF	TGCAGCGTTGAACCACAGAATAACTATGGCTACACCTTC
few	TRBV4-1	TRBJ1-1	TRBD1	CASSQLGQQGANTEAFF	TGCGCCAGCAGCCAACTGGGCCAGCAGGGGGCGAACACTGAAGCTTTCTTT
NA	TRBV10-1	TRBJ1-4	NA	CASTPPGTNATNEKLFF	TGCGCCAGCACCCCCCCAGGAACTAATGCAACTAATGAAAAACTGTTTTTT
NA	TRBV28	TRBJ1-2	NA	CASLSRQHHTF	TGTGCCAGCTTGTCCAGACAGCACCACACCTTC
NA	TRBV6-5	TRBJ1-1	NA	CASSSRAVAFF	TGTGCCAGCAGTTCGCGGGCTGTAGCTTTCTTT
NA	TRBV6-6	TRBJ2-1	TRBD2	CASSSKLAEGRNEQFF	TGTGCCAGCAGTTCGAAACTAGCGGAGGGACGGAATGAGCAGTTCTTC
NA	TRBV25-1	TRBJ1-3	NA	CASSEQGSGNTIYF	TGTGCCAGCAGTGAACAGGGCTCTGGAAACACCATATATTTT
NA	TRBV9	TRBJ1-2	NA	CASNAGVYGYTF	TGTGCCAGCAACGCAGGGGTCTATGGCTACACCTTC
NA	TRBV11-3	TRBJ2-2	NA	CASSQNTGELFF	TGTGCCAGCAGCCAGAACACCGGGGAGCTGTTTTTT
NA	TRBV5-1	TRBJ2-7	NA	CASSSVRGGIYEQYF	TGCGCCAGCAGCTCGGTTCGCGGGGGCATCTACGAGCAGTACTTC
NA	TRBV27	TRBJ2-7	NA	CASSLYRDGPYEQYF	TGTGCCAGCAGTTTGTACCGGGACGGCCCCTACGAGCAGTACTTC
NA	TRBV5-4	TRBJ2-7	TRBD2	CASSLSGNSYEQYF	TGTGCCAGCAGCTTGAGCGGGAACTCCTACGAGCAGTACTTC
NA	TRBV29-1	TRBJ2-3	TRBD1	CSVGLRWGQGILDTQYF	TGCAGCGTTGGCTTAAGGTGGGGACAGGGCATCTTGGATACGCAGTATTTT
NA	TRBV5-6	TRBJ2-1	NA	CASSSGYNEQFF	TGTGCCAGCAGCTCGGGGTACAATGAGCAGTTCTTC
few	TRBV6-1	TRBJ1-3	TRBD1	CASSTTGYGNTIYF	TGTGCCAGCAGCACGACAGGGTACGGAAACACCATATATTTT
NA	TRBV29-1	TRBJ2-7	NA	CSVEQGHEQYF	TGCAGCGTTGAACAGGGCCACGAGCAGTACTTC
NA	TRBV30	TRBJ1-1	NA	CACTGTAVVMNTEAFF	TGTGCCTGCACCGGGACGGCGGTAGTTATGAACACTGAAGCTTTCTTT
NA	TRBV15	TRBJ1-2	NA	CATSRGTRDGYTF	TGTGCCACCAGCAGGGGCACACGAGATGGCTACACCTTC
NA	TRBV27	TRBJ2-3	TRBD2	CASSHPTSGRDTQYF	TGTGCCAGCAGTCACCCGACTAGCGGGAGGGATACGCAGTATTTT
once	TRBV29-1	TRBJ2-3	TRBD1	CSARRDSSTDTQYF	TGCAGCGCTCGACGGGACAGCAGCACAGATACGCAGTATTTT
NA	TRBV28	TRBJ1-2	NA	CASSYSDPRGYGYTF	TGTGCCAGCAGTTATTCGGACCCTCGGGGCTATGGCTACACCTTC
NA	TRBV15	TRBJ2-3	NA	CATSRVRARTDTQYF	TGTGCCACCAGCAGAGTTCGGGCGCGCACAGATACGCAGTATTTT
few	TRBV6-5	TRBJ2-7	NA	CASEYRGFSYEQYF	TGTGCCAGTGAGTATCGGGGGTTCTCCTACGAGCAGTACTTC
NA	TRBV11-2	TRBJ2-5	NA	CASSLTLLTQYF	TGTGCCAGCAGCTTAACTTTGTTGACCCAGTACTTC